The 32 T cell receptor beta chains below all came from one sample that was sequenced in a study of blood T cell repertoires in COVID-19. Clones were read by immunoSEQ multiplex PCR, and TCRdb kept only the in-frame ones, dropping some. This repertoire shows some 220,000 clones, around 80% found once; its top ten account for 18%. The sequenced material came from peripheral blood. All receptors come from a woman aged 80 or over with active or convalescent COVID-19.

The chain joins TRBV5-1 to TRBJ2-5, with 9 nucleotides matching TRBD2. V dropped 4 bases and J dropped 5; count of bases not matched to a gene: 9. Germline V CDR1 and CDR2: SGHRS, YFSETQ. CDR3 size: 15 residues. CDR3 sequence (DNA): TGCGCCAGCAGCAAGTATAGCGGGGGAGGTGAGACCCAGTACTTC. Translation: CASSKYSGGGETQYF.

The CDR3 sequence is CASSVGRADSPLHF. The CDR3 DNA sequence: TGTGCCAGCAGCGTAGGGCGGGCCGATTCACCCCTCCACTTT. The J gene is TRBJ1-6, the V gene TRBV7-9, with D hard to call. Between the trimmed V and J ends, which lost 5 bases and 8 bases, there was a span of 13 bases. This CDR3 is built from 14 residues. Germline V gene data show CDR1 as SEHNR and CDR2 as FQNEAQ (reference sequence). The whole variable domain, filled in from reference TRBV7-9 and TRBJ1-6, reads DTGVSQNPRHKITKRGQNVTFRCDPISEHNRLYWYRQTLGQGPEFLTYFQNEAQLEKSRLLSDRFSAERPKGSFSTLEIQRTEQGDSAMYLCASSVGRADSPLHFGNGTRLTVT.

This chain links TRBV27 with TRBJ2-6; tentatively, D is TRBD1 (5 bases). Trimming left V 3 bases short and J 1 base short, with 7 bases between. This CDR3 region has 15 residues. Germline values: CDR1 MNHEY, CDR2 SMNVEV (reference sequence). The CDR3 sequence is CASSLGRSGANVLTF. DNA for the CDR3: TGTGCCAGCAGTTTGGGGCGTTCTGGGGCCAACGTCCTGACTTTC.

The rearrangement uses TRBV7-3 and TRBJ2-1; 7 bases map to TRBD2. The CDR3 runs 15 residues. The V gene end was trimmed by 1 base and the J gene end by 7 bases; junction bases not matched to a gene: 7. In germline, CDR1 is SGHTA, CDR2 FQGTGA. The CDR3 nucleotides are TGTGCCAGCAGCTTAATGGGCGGGAGTGGGAATGAGCAGTTCTTC. Translation gives CASSLMGGSGNEQFF. Looking up the rest from reference TRBV7-3 and TRBJ2-1 gives the full variable domain: GAGVSQTPSNKVTEKGKYVELRCDPISGHTALYWYRQSLGQGPEFLIYFQGTGAADDSGLPNDRFFAVRPEGSVSTLKIQRTERGDSAVYLCASSLMGGSGNEQFFGPGTRLTVL.

This sequence joins TRBV6-5 and TRBJ2-7; a weak D match, TRBD1 (6 bases). The V gene's germline CDR1 is MNHEY and CDR2 SVGAGI. Trimming removed 2 bases at V and 4 bases at J, with 12 bases between. The CDR3 spans 14 residues. The CDR3 region has the DNA TGTGCCAGCAGTTACCGGGACACTGGGTACGAGCAGTACTTC. Encoded protein: CASSYRDTGYEQYF.

This chain uses TRBV7-9 with TRBJ1-3, with 9 nucleotides matching TRBD1. The CDR3 totals 16 residues. Germline V gives CDR1 SEHNR, CDR2 FQNEAQ (reference sequence). Trimming took 5 bases from V and 8 from J; bases not matched to a gene: 13. The CDR3 loop reads CASSRYGTGSRDTIYF. CDR3 nucleotide sequence: TGTGCCAGCAGCCGCTACGGGACAGGGTCTCGAGACACCATATATTTT. Full variable domain (remainder filled in from reference TRBV7-9 and TRBJ1-3): DTGVSQNPRHKITKRGQNVTFRCDPISEHNRLYWYRQTLGQGPEFLTYFQNEAQLEKSRLLSDRFSAERPKGSFSTLEIQRTEQGDSAMYLCASSRYGTGSRDTIYFGEGSWLTVV.

The chain combines TRBV30 with TRBJ2-7, with TRBD2 identical over 8 bases. With V trimmed by 4 bases and J by 9 bases, 11 bases remained unmatched. Germline V gene lookup returns CDR1 GTSNPN and CDR2 SVGIG (reference sequence). This CDR3 spans 13 amino acids. The CDR3 protein is CAWTPGGGLGQYF. CDR3 DNA sequence: TGTGCCTGGACCCCTGGCGGGGGGTTGGGGCAGTACTTC.

This chain connects TRBV14 to TRBJ2-1, with 13 bases aligning to TRBD2. Trimming took 0 bases from V and 3 from J; bases not matched to a gene: 11. Germline V gene data show CDR1 as SGHDN and CDR2 as FVKESK. This CDR3 is 20 amino acids long. The CDR3 reads CASSQDGLAGAVDGYNEQFF. The CDR3 DNA is TGTGCCAGCAGCCAAGATGGACTAGCGGGAGCCGTCGACGGCTACAATGAGCAGTTCTTC. The variable domain in full, completed from reference TRBV14 and TRBJ2-1, reads EAGVTQFPSHSVIEKGQTVTLRCDPISGHDNLYWYRRVMGKEIKFLLHFVKESKQDESGMPNNRFLAERTGGTYSTLKVQPAELEDSGVYFCASSQDGLAGAVDGYNEQFFGPGTRLTVL.

V is TRBV7-3 and J is TRBJ2-1, with a tentative D call TRBD1 (5 bases). The CDR3 is made up of 13 amino acids. Germline V gives CDR1 SGHTA, CDR2 FQGTGA. V was pared by 5 bases and J by 9 bases, with 14 bases between. The CDR3 sequence is CASSPQGGAEQFF. DNA of the CDR3: TGTGCCAGCAGCCCGCAGGGTGGCGCTGAGCAGTTCTTC.

In the case of this clone: This CDR3 is also generated by other DNA sequences in the sample. The chain employs TRBV28 and TRBJ1-1, with 9 bases that match TRBD1. This CDR3 region has 14 residues. J lost 1 base, V lost 4 bases, and 1 base had no gene match. Germline CDR1 MDHEN, CDR2 SYDVKM. The CDR3 sequence: CASSSGQGNTEAFF. Written as DNA, the CDR3 is TGTGCCAGCAGTTCGGGACAGGGGAACACTGAAGCTTTCTTT.

This chain connects TRBV28 to TRBJ1-2, with a weak D call TRBD1 (6 bases). The ends were cut back, 5 bases at V and 7 bases at J, with 11 bases in the middle. The CDR3 has 12 amino acids. In germline, CDR1 is MDHEN, CDR2 SYDVKM. The CDR3 loop is CASSVQGLGYTF. The CDR3 DNA follows: TGTGCCAGCAGTGTCCAGGGGCTTGGCTACACCTTC.

The genes are TRBV6-6 and TRBJ2-7, with TRBD1 matching 7 bases. The J segment lost 2 bases and the V segment lost 2 bases, leaving 0 bases of the junction unmatched. Germline loops: CDR1 MNHNY, CDR2 SVGAGI (reference sequence). The length of the CDR3 is 13 residues. The CDR3: CASSYQGAYEQYF. The DNA for the CDR3 is TGTGCCAGCAGTTACCAGGGGGCCTACGAGCAGTACTTC.

V is TRBV5-6 and J is TRBJ2-1; 11 bases are shared with TRBD2. Looked up from germline, CDR1 is SGHDT and CDR2 is YYEEEE. The CDR3 loop spans 16 amino acids. V dropped 0 bases and J dropped 7; count of bases not matched to a gene: 6. The CDR3 coding sequence is TGTGCCAGCAGCTTGGCGCTAGCGGGAGGTTTGAATGAGCAGTTCTTC. It yields the protein CASSLALAGGLNEQFF.

The chain couples TRBV18 to TRBJ2-7; D perhaps matches TRBD1 (6 bases). Germline V CDR1 and CDR2: KGHSH, LQKENI. V was cut by 6 bases and J by 2 bases, with 17 bases left in between. This CDR3 is built from 15 residues. The DNA of the CDR3 is TGTGCCAGCTCCTCACAGGGATCCCAGACCTACGAGCAGTACTTC. Translated: CASSSQGSQTYEQYF.

This chain links TRBV18 with TRBJ2-2; 13 bases map to TRBD2. The CDR3 runs 16 residues. Trimming at V came to 1 base and at J to 8 bases, leaving 4 bases not matched to a gene. The germline V gene encodes CDR1 KGHSH and CDR2 LQKENI. The CDR3 DNA follows: TGTGCCAGCTCACCACGGACTAGCGGGAGATCTGGGGAGCTGTTTTTT. It yields the protein CASSPRTSGRSGELFF. The full variable domain, in which reference TRBV18 and TRBJ2-2 provide the parts outside the CDR3, is NAGVMQNPRHLVRRRGQEARLRCSPMKGHSHVYWYRQLPEEGLKFMVYLQKENIIDESGMPKERFSAEFPKEGPSILRIQQVVRGDSAAYFCASSPRTSGRSGELFFGEGSRLTVL.

J is TRBJ2-7 and V is TRBV5-4; 11 nucleotides align to TRBD2. CDR3 length: 14 amino acids. CDR1 is SGHNT and CDR2 is YYREEE in the germline V gene (reference sequence). V gave up 2 bases and J gave up 7 bases; unmatched junction bases: 5. The CDR3 loop is CASSFIAGGREQYF. CDR3 nucleotide sequence: TGTGCCAGCAGCTTTATAGCGGGGGGGAGGGAGCAGTACTTC.

J is TRBJ1-2 and V is TRBV27, with a weak D call TRBD1 (5 bases). This CDR3 region has 14 residues. Per germline, CDR1 MNHEY and CDR2 SMNVEV (reference sequence). V was clipped by 3 bases and J by 7 bases, with 15 bases between them. The CDR3 nucleotides are TGTGCCAGCAGTTTGGGTGGGGCGAGGAGTGGCTACACCTTC. This translates into CASSLGGARSGYTF.

The V gene is TRBV5-4, the J gene TRBJ1-2; tentatively, D is TRBD1 (6 bases). Between the trimmed V and J ends, which lost 5 bases and 6 bases, there was a span of 14 bases. The CDR3 spans 13 residues. CDR1 SGHNT and CDR2 YYREEE come from the germline V gene (reference sequence). The DNA of the CDR3 is TGTGCCAGCAGTCAAACAGGGTTCAATGGCTACACCTTC. The encoded protein is CASSQTGFNGYTF.

The chain is built from TRBV5-1 and TRBJ1-5, with D perhaps matching TRBD1 (5 bases). Germline CDR1 is SGHRS and CDR2 is YFSETQ. CDR3 length equals 14 residues. V was trimmed by 3 bases and J by 7 bases, leaving 14 bases between them. CDR3: CASSYQGGEQPQHF. The CDR3 DNA reads as TGCGCCAGCAGCTACCAGGGAGGGGAACAGCCCCAGCATTTT.

V is TRBV20-1 and J is TRBJ1-2; TRBD1 aligns across 9 bases. The germline V gene encodes CDR1 DFQATT and CDR2 SNEGSKA (reference sequence). This CDR3 contains 11 residues. CDR3 coding DNA: TGCAGCACAGGGGGCTGGTATGGCTACACCTTC. Protein: CSTGGWYGYTF.

The rearrangement links TRBV28 to TRBJ1-2, with a weak D call TRBD1 (6 bases). This CDR3 is built from 14 residues. V lost 5 bases, J lost 0 bases, and 10 bases lay in between. CDR1 and CDR2 (germline): MDHEN, SYDVKM. CDR3 coding DNA: TGTGCCAGCAGTAACCACAGGGCTAACTATGGCTACACCTTC. Residues: CASSNHRANYGYTF.

This chain connects TRBV7-2 to TRBJ1-6; perhaps TRBD1 as D (5 bases). The germline V gene encodes CDR1 SGHTA and CDR2 FQGNSA. The CDR3 contains 14 residues. V was shortened by 8 bases and J by 7 bases, with 15 bases between the two germline ends. The CDR3 is CASRSGVSNSPLHF. For the CDR3, the DNA is TGTGCCAGCCGCTCGGGGGTCTCCAATTCACCCCTCCACTTT. Supplemented by reference TRBV7-2 and TRBJ1-6, the full variable domain reads GAGVSQSPSNKVTEKGKDVELRCDPISGHTALYWYRQSLGQGLEFLIYFQGNSAPDKSGLPSDRFSAERTGGSVSTLTIQRTQQEDSAVYLCASRSGVSNSPLHFGNGTRLTVT.

The J gene is TRBJ2-1, the V gene TRBV6-4; 15 bases map to TRBD2. The junction had 2 bases not matched to a gene; V was cut back by 5 bases and J by 9 bases. The germline gives CDR1 MRHNA, CDR2 SNTAGT. The CDR3 has 14 amino acids. The CDR3 region has the DNA TGTGCCAGCAGTCGGACTAGCGGGGGGGTTGAGCAGTTCTTC. It yields the protein CASSRTSGGVEQFF.

The J gene is TRBJ1-2, the V gene TRBV28; tentative D call: TRBD1 (5 bases). The V gene's germline CDR1 is MDHEN and CDR2 SYDVKM. V was shortened by 6 bases and J by 5 bases, with 13 bases between the two germline ends. The CDR3 totals 13 residues. CDR3 nucleotide sequence: TGTGCCAGCAGGGGCAGGGCGGGGTATGGCTACACCTTC. Protein: CASRGRAGYGYTF.

This clone was counted a few times. The chain employs TRBV7-9 and TRBJ1-5, with 7 bases that match TRBD1. The CDR3 sequence is 13 residues long. Trimming removed 11 bases from V and 2 bases from J; junction bases left unmatched: 6. Germline CDR1 SEHNR, CDR2 FQNEAQ (reference sequence). The CDR3 DNA reads TGTGCCGTGACCCAGGGGGGCAATCAGCCCCAGCATTTT. Translating gives CAVTQGGNQPQHF.

The chain recombines TRBV7-2 with TRBJ1-1; TRBD1 might be the D (6 bases). The V end lost 6 bases, the J end lost 1 base, and 15 bases lay between the germline ends. Germline V gene data show CDR1 as SGHTA and CDR2 as FQGNSA. The CDR3 runs 15 residues. DNA for the CDR3: TGTGCCAGCAGACCGAACAGGGTTTCGAACACTGAAGCTTTCTTT. Protein product: CASRPNRVSNTEAFF.

This chain links TRBV5-6 with TRBJ1-3, with a possible D match to TRBD1 (5 bases). This CDR3 region has 16 residues. The ends were cut back, 1 base at V and 0 bases at J, with 11 bases in the middle. CDR1 and CDR2 (germline): SGHDT, YYEEEE. The CDR3 nucleotides read TGTGCCAGCAGCTTGCAACAGGTGGCCTCTGGAAACACCATATATTTT. It specifies CASSLQQVASGNTIYF.

This CDR3 reads CASSQDLRHNTDTQYF. The CDR3 DNA is TGCGCCAGCAGCCAAGATCTTCGACATAACACAGATACGCAGTATTTT. The chain couples TRBV4-3 to TRBJ2-3; the D is unclear. The CDR3 has 16 residues. Germline lookup yields CDR1 LGHNA and CDR2 YSLEER. Trimming shortened V by 0 bases and J by 2 bases, and 12 bases separated the two germline ends.

This clone showed up just a few times. The CDR3 loop is CASSPRSIAGGGEQYF. CDR3 bases: TGTGCCAGTAGCCCCCGATCGATAGCGGGAGGAGGCGAGCAGTACTTC. This chain links TRBV19 with TRBJ2-7; TRBD2 matches 10 bases. Germline CDR1 reads LNHDA; CDR2 reads SQIVND (reference sequence). CDR3 length equals 16 residues. Germline trimming cut 6 bases from V and 6 bases from J; bases unmatched to any gene: 14.

The CDR3 region has the DNA TGTGCCAGCAGTTTATCGGCGGGGGGTTCCTACAATGAGCAGTTCTTC. Its protein product is CASSLSAGGSYNEQFF. The chain couples TRBV27 to TRBJ2-1, with 8 positions matching TRBD2. In germline, CDR1 is MNHEY, CDR2 SMNVEV (reference sequence). The CDR3 is 16 residues long. J gave up 1 base and V 0 bases, and 2 bases lay outside the gene matches.

This clone has a handful of counts. This chain joins TRBV5-6 and TRBJ1-3; maybe TRBD1 (6 bases). The CDR3 is 14 residues long. Germline V CDR1 and CDR2: SGHDT, YYEEEE. V was cut by 3 bases and J by 8 bases, with 15 bases left in between. In nucleotides, the CDR3 is TGTGCCAGCAGCTCGGGGCAGGGGCAGCACACCATATATTTT. Its protein is CASSSGQGQHTIYF. The full variable domain, rest sourced from reference TRBV5-6 and TRBJ1-3, is DAGVTQSPTHLIKTRGQQVTLRCSPKSGHDTVSWYQQALGQGPQFIFQYYEEEERQRGNFPDRFSGHQFPNYSSELNVNALLLGDSALYLCASSSGQGQHTIYFGEGSWLTVV.

This chain connects TRBV24-1 to TRBJ2-5; D not certain. Germline loops: CDR1 KGHDR, CDR2 SFDVKD. CDR3 length equals 13 residues. Trimming stripped 6 bases from V and 2 bases from J, with 9 bases between. The CDR3 here is CATSRSPQETQYF. CDR3 in DNA: TGTGCCACCAGTCGAAGCCCGCAAGAGACCCAGTACTTC.